The T cell receptor beta chain under discussion was sequenced for a study of T cell changes during pregnancy in multiple sclerosis. Germline V gene lookup returns CDR1 ENHRY and CDR2 SYGVKD. Germline trimming cut 7 bases from V and 0 bases from J; bases unmatched to any gene: 3. The CDR3 extends over 15 amino acids. Method: immunoSEQ multiplex PCR; TCRdb's copy keeps in-frame clones and lacks some. The sample lists approximately 80,000 clones, approximately 92% seen once, with approximately 0.71% in the top ten. V usage is TRBV10-3 and J usage is TRBJ1-6; 7 bases line up with TRBD1. This receptor was taken from a female donor in good health, enrolled as a control in a pregnancy study. The sample was peripheral blood, taken in the second trimester of pregnancy. Here the CDR3 reads CAIKSGGSYNSPLHF. DNA of the CDR3: TGTGCCATCAAATCAGGGGGCTCCTATAATTCACCCCTCCACTTT.